This T cell receptor (beta chain) was sequenced in a study of blood T cell repertoires in COVID-19 (dated by TCRdb to 2018 to 2021). For the wider study: Samples from collaborators originated in the United States, Italy and Spain and spanned both the acute and convalescent phases of COVID-19. Samples came from the ongoing ImmuneRACE study (first 160 participants) plus 1,254 subjects from 6 global collaborators. The material from the prospective study consisted of cDNA or gDNA derived from T cells, B-cell-depleted T cells, or PBMCs. Where available, HLA class I and class II types were obtained from metadata supplied by the sample provider rather than from assay-based typing. The repertoires were released in a freely available public database meant as a resource for research on the immune response to SARS-CoV-2. Deeply sampled blood TCRbeta repertoires from subjects exposed to, actively infected with, or recovered from COVID-19 were included in the dataset. Nearly every sample came with metadata listing a de-identified subject ID, COVID-19 status, age in years and sex.

Relative to its sample, this clone is medium-sized (0.01 to 0.1%). The antigen it binds to is not known. Within one base of it there is no much larger clone, and no base qualities were kept. The immunoSEQ Assay, a bias-controlled multiplex PCR, was used to amplify TCRbeta CDR3 regions from genomic DNA. On the study's bioinformatics: The number of nucleated cells in each sample was estimated by amplification of reference gene primers within the assay. To quantify the absolute abundance of each unique TCRbeta CDR3 rearrangement, sequence reads were collapsed and filtered. For each sample, productive Simpson clonality was calculated as the square root of Simpson's diversity index over productive rearrangements. Imported from immuneACCESS, the table was reduced by TCRdb to in-frame sequences with V and J called. These copies leave out some clones; in studies compared against another copy, an unresolved V gene accounts for under half, and the cause of the remainder is not known. V and J calls and clone size come straight from that table; D and trimming were deduced from the DNA. This sample comprises fewer than 500,000 clones, 88% of them detected only once. The ten largest clones represent about 0.89% of the sample.

Beyond this particular receptor, the publication reports: The quantity of clinical and demographic metadata differed by source and by participant and was supplied without curation.

Participants in the prospective study were aged roughly 18 to 100 years, lived in 24 United States geographic areas, and enrolled through a virtual design. To assign participants to cohorts, the prospective study relied on clinical history that participants themselves reported in a screening survey and a study questionnaire. Mobile phlebotomists in the prospective study collected whole blood, serum and a nasopharyngeal or oropharyngeal swab from every participant. Over a roughly 2-month period, participants in the prospective study had the option of providing additional blood draws and questionnaires. Blood samples from the prospective study were shipped frozen or at room temperature prior to DNA extraction. V was cut back by 10 bases and J by 4 bases, leaving a gap of 17 bases between them. Taken from cysteine to phenylalanine, the CDR3 has 15 residues. Solely the CDR3 DNA is kept, with 45 bases framed from the first base. CDR1 MNHEY and CDR2 SVGAGI were looked up in the germline V gene.

The sequence links TRBV6-5 to TRBJ2-6, with TRBD2 tentatively as D gene (5 bases match). This receptor was taken from a woman aged 25 to 39 with acute COVID-19. The sequenced material came from PBMCs or T cells enriched from blood (not recorded which). The sequence in DNA is TGTGCCACCCACGGACTGGTGTCGGGGGCCAACGTCCTGACTTTC. It translates to CATHGLVSGANVLTF.